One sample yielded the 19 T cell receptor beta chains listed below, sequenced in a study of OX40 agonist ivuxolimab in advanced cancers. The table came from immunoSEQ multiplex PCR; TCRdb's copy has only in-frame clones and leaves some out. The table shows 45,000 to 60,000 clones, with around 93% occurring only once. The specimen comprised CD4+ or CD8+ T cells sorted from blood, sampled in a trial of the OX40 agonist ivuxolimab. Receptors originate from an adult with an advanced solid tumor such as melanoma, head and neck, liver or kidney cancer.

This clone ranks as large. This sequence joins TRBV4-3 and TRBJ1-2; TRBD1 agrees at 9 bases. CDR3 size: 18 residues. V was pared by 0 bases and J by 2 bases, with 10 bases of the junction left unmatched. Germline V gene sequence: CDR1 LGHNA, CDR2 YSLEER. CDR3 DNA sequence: TGCGCCAGCAGCCAAGATCGAGGGGGACAGGGTCACAACTATGGCTACACCTTC. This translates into CASSQDRGGQGHNYGYTF.

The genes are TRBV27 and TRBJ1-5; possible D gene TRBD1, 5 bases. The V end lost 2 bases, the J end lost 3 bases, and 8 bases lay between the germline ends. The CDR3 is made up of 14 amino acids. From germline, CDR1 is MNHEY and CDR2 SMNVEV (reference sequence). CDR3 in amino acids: CASSLGGINQPQHF. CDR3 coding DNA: TGTGCCAGCAGTTTAGGGGGGATCAATCAGCCCCAGCATTTT.

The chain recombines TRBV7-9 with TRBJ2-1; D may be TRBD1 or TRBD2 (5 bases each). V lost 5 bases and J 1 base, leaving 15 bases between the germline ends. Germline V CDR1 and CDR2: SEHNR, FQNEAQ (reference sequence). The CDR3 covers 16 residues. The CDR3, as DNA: TGTGCCAGCAGCGGAATTCGGGACCGTTCCTACAATGAGCAGTTCTTC. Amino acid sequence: CASSGIRDRSYNEQFF.

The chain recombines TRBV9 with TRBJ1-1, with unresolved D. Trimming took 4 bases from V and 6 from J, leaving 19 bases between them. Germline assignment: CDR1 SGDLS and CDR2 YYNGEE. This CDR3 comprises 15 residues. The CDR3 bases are TGTGCCAGCAGCCCTTACGCGGCGGGCCTTGCTGAAGCTTTCTTT. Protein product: CASSPYAAGLAEAFF.

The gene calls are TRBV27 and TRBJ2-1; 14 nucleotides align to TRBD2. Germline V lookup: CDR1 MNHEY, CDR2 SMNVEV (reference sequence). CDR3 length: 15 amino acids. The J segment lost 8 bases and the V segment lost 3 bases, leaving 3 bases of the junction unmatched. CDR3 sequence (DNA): TGTGCCAGCAGTTTCGGGACTAGCGGGAGTGATGAGCAGTTCTTC. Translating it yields CASSFGTSGSDEQFF.

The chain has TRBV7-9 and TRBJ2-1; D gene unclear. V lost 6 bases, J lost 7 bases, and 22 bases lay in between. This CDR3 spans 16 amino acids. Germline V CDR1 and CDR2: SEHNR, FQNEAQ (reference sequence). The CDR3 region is CASRDRGRRISNEQFF. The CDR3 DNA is TGTGCCAGCAGGGACCGCGGACGCCGGATTTCAAATGAGCAGTTCTTC.

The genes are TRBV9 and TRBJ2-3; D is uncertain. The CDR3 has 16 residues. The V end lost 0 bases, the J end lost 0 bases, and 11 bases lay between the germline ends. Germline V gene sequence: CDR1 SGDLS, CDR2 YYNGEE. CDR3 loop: CASSVVQDSSTDTQYF. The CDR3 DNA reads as TGTGCCAGCAGCGTAGTTCAGGATTCTAGCACAGATACGCAGTATTTT. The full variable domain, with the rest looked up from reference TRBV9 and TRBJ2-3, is DSGVTQTPKHLITATGQRVTLRCSPRSGDLSVYWYQQSLDQGLQFLIQYYNGEERAKGNILERFSAQQFPDLHSELNLSSLELGDSALYFCASSVVQDSSTDTQYFGPGTRLTVL.

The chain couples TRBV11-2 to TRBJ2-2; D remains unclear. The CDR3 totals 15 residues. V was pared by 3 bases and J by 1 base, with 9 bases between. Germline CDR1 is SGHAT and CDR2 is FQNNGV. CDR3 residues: CASSLGQQNTGELFF. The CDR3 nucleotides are TGTGCCAGCAGCTTGGGCCAACAGAACACCGGGGAGCTGTTTTTT.

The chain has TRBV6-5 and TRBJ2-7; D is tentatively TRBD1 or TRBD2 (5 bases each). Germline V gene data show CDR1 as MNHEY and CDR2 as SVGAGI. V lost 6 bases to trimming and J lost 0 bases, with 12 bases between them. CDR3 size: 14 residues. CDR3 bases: TGTGCCAGCAGCTCCGGGGCACACTCCTACGAGCAGTACTTC. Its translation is CASSSGAHSYEQYF.

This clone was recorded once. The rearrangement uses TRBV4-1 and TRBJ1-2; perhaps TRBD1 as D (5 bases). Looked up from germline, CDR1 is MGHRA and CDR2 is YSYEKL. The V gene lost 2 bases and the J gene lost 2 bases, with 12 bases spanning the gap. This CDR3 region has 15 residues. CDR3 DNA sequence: TGCGCCAGCAGCCAAAGATGGGGCGGGAACTATGGCTACACCTTC. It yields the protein CASSQRWGGNYGYTF.

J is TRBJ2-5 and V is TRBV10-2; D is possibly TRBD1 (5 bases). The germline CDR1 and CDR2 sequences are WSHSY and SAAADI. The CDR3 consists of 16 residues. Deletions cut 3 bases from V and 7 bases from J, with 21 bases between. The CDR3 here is CASSDGAAVNPGTQYF. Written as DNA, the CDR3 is TGCGCCAGCAGTGATGGGGCGGCAGTTAACCCGGGGACCCAGTACTTC.

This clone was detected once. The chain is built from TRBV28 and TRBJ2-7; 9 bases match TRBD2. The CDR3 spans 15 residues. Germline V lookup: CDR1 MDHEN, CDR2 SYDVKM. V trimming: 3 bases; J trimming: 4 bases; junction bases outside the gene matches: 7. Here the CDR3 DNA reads TGTGCCAGCAGTTTCGGCCTAGCGGGAAAGTACGAGCAGTACTTC. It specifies CASSFGLAGKYEQYF.

The CDR3 bases are TGTGCCAGCAGTATGGGACAGGGGAACCAGCCCCAGCATTTT. It yields the protein CASSMGQGNQPQHF. The chain links TRBV27 to TRBJ1-5; 10 positions match TRBD1. Germline values: CDR1 MNHEY, CDR2 SMNVEV (reference sequence). With 5 bases clipped from V and 7 bases from J, the junction kept 5 bases outside the gene matches. The CDR3 is 14 amino acids.

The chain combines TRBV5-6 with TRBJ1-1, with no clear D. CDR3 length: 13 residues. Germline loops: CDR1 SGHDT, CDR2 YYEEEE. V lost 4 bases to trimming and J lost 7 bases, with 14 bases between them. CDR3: CASSLQRVFEAFF. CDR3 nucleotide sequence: TGTGCCAGCAGCCTGCAGAGGGTATTTGAAGCTTTCTTT.

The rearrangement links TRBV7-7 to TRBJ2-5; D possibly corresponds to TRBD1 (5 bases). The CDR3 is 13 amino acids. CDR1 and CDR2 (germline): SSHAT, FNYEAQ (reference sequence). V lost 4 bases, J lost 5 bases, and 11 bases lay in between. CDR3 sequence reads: CASSWSGAETQYF. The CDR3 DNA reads TGTGCCAGCAGCTGGTCTGGGGCGGAGACCCAGTACTTC.

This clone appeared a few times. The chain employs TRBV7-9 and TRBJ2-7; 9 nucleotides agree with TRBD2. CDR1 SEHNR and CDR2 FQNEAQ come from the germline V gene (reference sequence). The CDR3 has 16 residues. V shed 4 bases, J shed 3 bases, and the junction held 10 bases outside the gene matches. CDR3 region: CASSSSGMTPIYEQYF. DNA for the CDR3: TGTGCCAGCAGCTCTAGCGGGATGACGCCTATCTACGAGCAGTACTTC.

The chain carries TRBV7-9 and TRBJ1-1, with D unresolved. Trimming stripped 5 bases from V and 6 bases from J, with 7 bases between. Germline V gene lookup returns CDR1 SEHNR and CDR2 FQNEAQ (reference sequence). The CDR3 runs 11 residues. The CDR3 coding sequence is TGTGCCAGCAGCCCAAGCGCTGAAGCTTTCTTT. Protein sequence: CASSPSAEAFF.

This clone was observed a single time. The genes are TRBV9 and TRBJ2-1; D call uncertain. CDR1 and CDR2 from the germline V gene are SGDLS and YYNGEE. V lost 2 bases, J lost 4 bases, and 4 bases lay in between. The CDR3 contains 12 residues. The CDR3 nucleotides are TGTGCCAGCAGCGTCGGATACAATGAGCAGTTCTTC. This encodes CASSVGYNEQFF.

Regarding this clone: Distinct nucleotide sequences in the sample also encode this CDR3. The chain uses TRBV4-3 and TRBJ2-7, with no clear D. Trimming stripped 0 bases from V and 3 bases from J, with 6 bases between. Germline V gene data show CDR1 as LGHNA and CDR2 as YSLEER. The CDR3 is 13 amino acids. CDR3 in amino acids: CASSQEGSYEQYF. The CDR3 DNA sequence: TGCGCCAGCAGCCAAGAAGGCAGCTACGAGCAGTACTTC.